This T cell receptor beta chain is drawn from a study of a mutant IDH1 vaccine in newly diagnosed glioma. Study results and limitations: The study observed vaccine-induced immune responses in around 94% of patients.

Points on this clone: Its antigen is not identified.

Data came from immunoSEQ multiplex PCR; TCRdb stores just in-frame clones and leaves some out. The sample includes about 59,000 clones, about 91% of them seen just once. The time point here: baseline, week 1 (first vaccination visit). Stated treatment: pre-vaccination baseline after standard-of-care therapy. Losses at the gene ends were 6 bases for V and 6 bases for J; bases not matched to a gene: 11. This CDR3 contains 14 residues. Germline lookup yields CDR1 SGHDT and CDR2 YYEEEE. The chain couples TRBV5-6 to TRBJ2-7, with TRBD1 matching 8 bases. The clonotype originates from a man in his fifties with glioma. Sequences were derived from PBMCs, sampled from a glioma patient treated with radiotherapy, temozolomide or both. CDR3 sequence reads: CASKGQGGRSEQYF. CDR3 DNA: TGTGCCAGCAAAGGACAGGGCGGGCGAAGCGAGCAGTACTTC.